This T cell receptor (beta chain) was identified in a study of cytomegalovirus exposure and HLA in healthy donors. Study-level results: Reports indicate that TCR beta sequences accurately predicted the HLA-A and HLA-B alleles of most subjects.

The primer mix had 60 Vbeta and 13 Jbeta primers. Measured with immunoSEQ multiplex PCR; TCRdb has only the in-frame clones, and not every one. The data contain approximately 290,000 clones, about four fifths of them singletons. As concerns this clone: The antigen remains unidentified.

The CDR3 has 15 amino acids. Germline CDR1 MNHEY, CDR2 SMNVEV (reference sequence). V was cut by 2 bases and J by 6 bases, with 14 bases left in between. This chain links TRBV27 with TRBJ2-1, with D possibly being TRBD2 (5 bases). The sequenced sample consisted of PBMCs. The TCR sequence derives from a girl between 2 and 10 years old in good health and CMV-seronegative. CDR3 residues: CASSLRLASGNEQFF. Written as DNA, the CDR3 is TGTGCCAGCAGTTTAAGGCTAGCTTCGGGCAATGAGCAGTTCTTC.